Presented here are 18 T cell receptor beta chains from one specimen sequenced in a study of shared clonotypes between healthy human individuals. This table comes from immunoSEQ multiplex PCR, and its TCRdb copy is limited to in-frame clones, with some not included. The data hold 2 million to 2.5 million clones, with just under 95% observed a single time. Sequencing was carried out using naive CD4+ T cells from PBMCs. The subset: CD45RA+ positively selected. Receptor source: a man between 18 and 29 years old in good health. Some clones in this sample may be carry-over from other donors' samples.

The V gene is TRBV11-2, the J gene TRBJ1-2; 8 bases match TRBD1. The CDR3 is 14 amino acids. The trim removed 5 bases at V and 8 bases at J, leaving 10 bases unmatched. Germline V gives CDR1 SGHAT, CDR2 FQNNGV. The CDR3 sequence is CASSRTGGLLGYTF. CDR3 DNA: TGTGCCAGCAGCAGAACAGGGGGTCTTTTGGGCTACACCTTC.

J is TRBJ2-3 and V is TRBV7-9; the D is unclear. The CDR3 has 15 residues. The germline V and J ends were trimmed by 3 bases and 0 bases, with 10 bases remaining between them. The germline CDR1 and CDR2 sequences are SEHNR and FQNEAQ (reference sequence). CDR3 protein: CASSFTGTSTDTQYF. The CDR3 DNA sequence: TGTGCCAGCAGCTTCACGGGTACTAGCACAGATACGCAGTATTTT.

The chain uses TRBV5-1 and TRBJ2-5; D is perhaps TRBD2 (5 bases). The CDR3 has 13 amino acids. The germline gives CDR1 SGHRS, CDR2 YFSETQ. Deletions cut 5 bases from V and 7 bases from J, with 15 bases between. In nucleotides, the CDR3 is TGCGCCAGCAGTCCTCGGACTTCTGGGACCCAGTACTTC. Its protein product is CASSPRTSGTQYF.

In regard to this clone: The same CDR3 can be traced to other DNA sequences in this sample. V and J are TRBV28 and TRBJ1-4, with D perhaps matching TRBD1 (6 bases). This CDR3 comprises 15 residues. V was trimmed by 5 bases and J by 5 bases, leaving 15 bases between them. In germline, CDR1 is MDHEN, CDR2 SYDVKM. In DNA form, the CDR3 reads TGTGCCAGCAGTGCCGGGGGGGCTACGAATGAAAAACTGTTTTTT. Its protein product is CASSAGGATNEKLFF.

V gene TRBV28 combines with J gene TRBJ1-4; D remains ambiguous. CDR3 length equals 16 residues. Trimming removed 6 bases from V and 0 bases from J, with 14 bases in between. Germline loops: CDR1 MDHEN, CDR2 SYDVKM. The CDR3 protein is CASRTESATTNEKLFF. Written as DNA, the CDR3 is TGTGCCAGCAGGACCGAATCGGCTACAACTAATGAAAAACTGTTTTTT.

This chain links TRBV7-7 with TRBJ2-1; 12 bases line up with TRBD1. The V gene end was trimmed by 1 base and the J gene end by 7 bases; junction bases not matched to a gene: 8. The CDR3 spans 17 residues. Germline-derived CDR1 and CDR2 are SSHAT and FNYEAQ (reference sequence). CDR3: CASSLGTGTGGRNEQFF. The CDR3 DNA sequence: TGTGCCAGCAGCTTAGGGACCGGGACAGGGGGCAGAAATGAGCAGTTCTTC.

Remarks on this clone: The sample holds other DNA sequences that translate to the same CDR3. This chain links TRBV6-5 with TRBJ2-3; maybe TRBD2 (5 bases). The V and J ends lost 6 bases and 3 bases respectively, with 7 bases between them. The CDR3 consists of 12 residues. The V gene's germline CDR1 is MNHEY and CDR2 SVGAGI. The CDR3 is CASSRGTDTQYF. CDR3 nucleotide sequence: TGTGCCAGCAGCCGCGGGACAGATACGCAGTATTTT.

CDR3 sequence reads: CASSPGGPREGYSNQPQHF. Written as DNA, the CDR3 is TGTGCCAGCAGTCCAGGTGGTCCGAGGGAGGGCTATAGCAATCAGCCCCAGCATTTT. The genes are TRBV28 and TRBJ1-5, with D uncertain. The CDR3 runs to 19 residues. Per the germline V gene, CDR1 is MDHEN and CDR2 is SYDVKM. Trimming left V 5 bases short and J 0 bases short, with 23 bases between.

With respect to this clone: The sample contains more than one DNA sequence encoding this CDR3. V gene TRBV30 combines with J gene TRBJ2-7; the match to TRBD2 covers 14 bases. Looked up from germline, CDR1 is GTSNPN and CDR2 is SVGIG (reference sequence). V shed 5 bases and J 7 bases; nucleotides not matched to a gene: 7. The CDR3 contains 14 residues. This CDR3 reads CAWSGLAGVGEQYF. The CDR3 DNA follows: TGTGCCTGGTCGGGACTAGCGGGAGTGGGGGAGCAGTACTTC.

The chain employs TRBV28 and TRBJ2-3; TRBD2 aligns across 14 bases. This CDR3 has 20 amino acids. V trimming: 1 base; J trimming: 0 bases; junction bases outside the gene matches: 9. Germline loops: CDR1 MDHEN, CDR2 SYDVKM. CDR3 DNA: TGTGCCAGCAGTTTATCTTTCTCCCGGACTAGCGGGAGGAGCACAGATACGCAGTATTTT. This codes for CASSLSFSRTSGRSTDTQYF. Complete variable domain (other parts from reference TRBV28 and TRBJ2-3): DVKVTQSSRYLVKRTGEKVFLECVQDMDHENMFWYRQDPGLGLRLIYFSYDVKMKEKGDIPEGYSVSREKKERFSLILESASTNQTSMYLCASSLSFSRTSGRSTDTQYFGPGTRLTVL.

The V call is TRBV28, the J call TRBJ1-2; TRBD1 is a possible D gene (5 bases). The CDR3 consists of 13 residues. Germline CDR1 reads MDHEN; CDR2 reads SYDVKM. Trimming took 7 bases from V and 7 from J, leaving 16 bases between them. The CDR3 nucleotides are TGTGCCAGCACCCAGGACGAGGGGTTTGGCTACACCTTC. It yields the protein CASTQDEGFGYTF.

The chain carries TRBV6-6 and TRBJ1-1; D is unresolved. Germline V CDR1 and CDR2: MNHNY, SVGAGI (reference sequence). The CDR3 runs 14 residues. V shed 4 bases and J shed 0 bases, with 9 bases lying between them. CDR3 protein: CASSSGEVNTEAFF. In nucleotides, the CDR3 is TGTGCCAGCAGTTCCGGGGAGGTGAACACTGAAGCTTTCTTT.

The chain carries TRBV7-3 and TRBJ2-2, with a tentative D call TRBD2 (6 bases). This CDR3 comprises 14 residues. V was cut by 4 bases and J by 4 bases, with 10 bases left in between. CDR1 is SGHTA, CDR2 FQGTGA, per germline. The CDR3 coding sequence is TGTGCCAGCAGCTCCCTTAGCGGCACCGGGGAGCTGTTTTTT. Translating it yields CASSSLSGTGELFF.

V is TRBV5-1 and J is TRBJ2-1; 7 bases line up with TRBD1. The V gene's germline CDR1 is SGHRS and CDR2 YFSETQ. This CDR3 contains 17 residues. Germline trimming cut 0 bases from V and 4 bases from J; bases unmatched to any gene: 10. The CDR3 is CASSLVSGQNLYNEQFF. In DNA form, the CDR3 reads TGCGCCAGCAGCTTGGTTTCGGGACAGAATCTTTACAATGAGCAGTTCTTC.

Here the CDR3 reads CASSFGREGNIQYF. The CDR3 coding sequence is TGTGCCAGCAGTTTTGGGCGGGAGGGGAACATTCAGTACTTC. The chain uses TRBV28 and TRBJ2-4, with TRBD2 matching 9 bases. Germline V gene sequence: CDR1 MDHEN, CDR2 SYDVKM. This CDR3 is 14 amino acids long. Unmatched junction bases numbered 4, after V lost 3 bases and J lost 7 bases.

The chain recombines TRBV9 with TRBJ2-1; 8 bases map to TRBD2. CDR3 size: 16 residues. Germline loops: CDR1 SGDLS, CDR2 YYNGEE. The V and J ends lost 3 bases and 0 bases, in that order; junction bases with no gene match: 5. The CDR3 bases are TGTGCCAGCAGCGCGCGCGGGAGGAGCTCCTACAATGAGCAGTTCTTC. Translated, it gives CASSARGRSSYNEQFF.

V usage is TRBV7-2 and J usage is TRBJ1-2; 8 bases map to TRBD1. The length of the CDR3 is 16 residues. The V and J ends lost 1 base and 1 base, in that order; junction bases with no gene match: 5. CDR1 and CDR2 from the germline V gene are SGHTA and FQGNSA. In DNA form, the CDR3 reads TGTGCCAGCAGCTTAGATACAGGGGGGGATAACTATGGCTACACCTTC. Translation gives CASSLDTGGDNYGYTF.

The genes are TRBV5-1 and TRBJ2-5; 7 nucleotides line up with TRBD1. This CDR3 comprises 14 residues. With 5 bases clipped from V and 5 bases from J, the junction kept 9 bases outside the gene matches. Per germline, CDR1 SGHRS and CDR2 YFSETQ. CDR3 protein: CASSPPQQGETQYF. The CDR3 region has the DNA TGCGCCAGCAGTCCTCCTCAACAGGGGGAGACCCAGTACTTC.